The 32 T cell receptor beta chains below all came from one sample that was sequenced in a study of cytomegalovirus exposure and HLA in healthy donors. 13 Jbeta primers and 60 Vbeta primers were used for the PCR. Sequencing used immunoSEQ multiplex PCR; TCRdb keeps in-frame clones, though not all of them. In the table there are around 190,000 clones, roughly 84% of which are singletons. The source material was PBMCs. These receptors originate from a girl aged 2 to 10 in good health and CMV-seropositive.

This chain uses TRBV18 with TRBJ1-1, with D tentatively TRBD1 (5 bases). The CDR3 consists of 14 residues. CDR1 is KGHSH and CDR2 is LQKENI in the germline V gene. Trimming took off 1 base at V and 4 bases at J, with 10 bases between the two ends. The DNA for the CDR3 is TGTGCCAGCTCACCACTAGGGGCAGGCACTGAAGCTTTCTTT. This sequence encodes CASSPLGAGTEAFF. The variable domain in full, with the rest retrieved from reference TRBV18 and TRBJ1-1, is NAGVMQNPRHLVRRRGQEARLRCSPMKGHSHVYWYRQLPEEGLKFMVYLQKENIIDESGMPKERFSAEFPKEGPSILRIQQVVRGDSAAYFCASSPLGAGTEAFFGQGTRLTVV.

The chain carries TRBV12-5 and TRBJ2-5, with TRBD1 matching 7 bases. The CDR3 consists of 16 residues. Trimming at V came to 0 bases and at J to 5 bases, leaving 9 bases not matched to a gene. Germline lookup yields CDR1 LGHNT and CDR2 FRNRAP. The CDR3 spells CASGLVPAPRGETQYF. The CDR3 DNA is TGTGCTAGTGGTTTGGTACCTGCCCCCAGGGGGGAGACCCAGTACTTC. Filled out from reference TRBV12-5 and TRBJ2-5, the complete variable domain reads DARVTQTPRHKVTEMGQEVTMRCQPILGHNTVFWYRQTMMQGLELLAYFRNRAPLDDSGMPKDRFSAEMPDATLATLKIQPSEPRDSAVYFCASGLVPAPRGETQYFGPGTRLLVL.

The rearrangement joins TRBV19 to TRBJ1-3, with 8 bases fitting TRBD1. Germline V lookup: CDR1 LNHDA, CDR2 SQIVND (reference sequence). The ends lost 7 bases at V and 3 bases at J; junction bases unmatched: 5. CDR3 length equals 14 residues. CDR3 DNA sequence: TGTGCCAGTACCAAAGGACAGGGTGGAAACACCATATATTTT. Amino acids: CASTKGQGGNTIYF. The full variable domain, in which reference TRBV19 and TRBJ1-3 provide the parts outside the CDR3, is DGGITQSPKYLFRKEGQNVTLSCEQNLNHDAMYWYRQDPGQGLRLIYYSQIVNDFQKGDIAEGYSVSREKKESFPLTVTSAQKNPTAFYLCASTKGQGGNTIYFGEGSWLTVV.

This chain connects TRBV19 to TRBJ1-6; a weak D match, TRBD1 (5 bases). V shed 7 bases and J shed 11 bases, with 18 bases lying between them. The CDR3 length is 14 residues. The germline gives CDR1 LNHDA, CDR2 SQIVND (reference sequence). CDR3 in DNA: TGTGCCAGTACCACCTACGGGGGGAAACCACCCCTCCACTTT. Protein: CASTTYGGKPPLHF.

This chain links TRBV19 with TRBJ1-5; possible D gene TRBD1, 5 bases. CDR1 is LNHDA and CDR2 is SQIVND in the germline V gene (reference sequence). This CDR3 has 16 amino acids. V dropped 6 bases and J dropped 6 bases, with 21 bases sitting between them. CDR3 coding DNA: TGTGCCAGTAGGGGGTGGGTAGGGGCAATGGGTCAGCCCCAGCATTTT. Protein sequence: CASRGWVGAMGQPQHF.

This clone was seen only once. The genes are TRBV2 and TRBJ2-5; D uncertain. The last part of the DNA fits TRBJ2-7 better; the J call may be wrong. Germline loops: CDR1 SNHLY, CDR2 FYNNEI. The CDR3 runs to 12 residues. CDR3 sequence: CASSRRTAEQYF. The DNA for the CDR3 is TGTGCCAGCAGCCGACGTACAGCCGAGCAGTACTTC.

The chain employs TRBV7-8 and TRBJ2-5; D perhaps matches TRBD1 (6 bases). V was trimmed by 1 base and J by 5 bases, leaving 11 bases between them. Germline CDR1 and CDR2: SGHVS and FQNEAQ. The CDR3 extends over 14 amino acids. CDR3 region: CASSLVRGRETQYF. The CDR3 DNA reads TGTGCCAGCAGCTTAGTCAGGGGTAGGGAGACCCAGTACTTC.

The chain combines TRBV7-3 with TRBJ2-2, with D possibly being TRBD1 (6 bases). The germline gives CDR1 SGHTA, CDR2 FQGTGA. The V gene lost 5 bases and the J gene lost 6 bases, with 13 bases spanning the gap. The CDR3 sequence is 14 residues long. The CDR3 region is CASSANRASGELFF. The CDR3 nucleotides are TGTGCCAGCAGCGCCAACAGGGCGTCCGGGGAGCTGTTTTTT.

The gene calls are TRBV4-1 and TRBJ1-1; possibly TRBD1 for D (6 bases). This CDR3 is 12 amino acids long. Trimming removed 2 bases from V and 11 bases from J, with 12 bases in between. Germline-derived CDR1 and CDR2 are MGHRA and YSYEKL. The CDR3 nucleotides are TGCGCCAGCAGCCAACCCCGTGACAGGGCTTTCTTT. It yields the protein CASSQPRDRAFF.

This chain links TRBV9 with TRBJ2-6, with 7 bases identical to TRBD1. V lost 1 base and J lost 2; bases outside the gene matches: 6. Germline V gives CDR1 SGDLS, CDR2 YYNGEE. The CDR3 consists of 17 residues. The chain's CDR3 is CASSVRGQRTGANVLTF. The CDR3 DNA reads as TGTGCCAGCAGCGTAAGGGGGCAACGCACTGGGGCCAACGTCCTGACTTTC.

This sequence joins TRBV11-3 and TRBJ2-2; 8 bases agree with TRBD1. Losses at the gene ends were 4 bases for V and 0 bases for J; bases not matched to a gene: 4. Germline-derived CDR1 and CDR2 are SGHNT and YENEEA. CDR3 length: 16 amino acids. The CDR3 region has the DNA TGTGCCAGCAGCTCGTCGACAGGGGCGAACACCGGGGAGCTGTTTTTT. This encodes CASSSSTGANTGELFF.

The CDR3, as DNA: TGTGCCTGGGCTAGCGGGAGACAAGAGACCCAGTACTTC. Protein sequence: CAWASGRQETQYF. The chain uses TRBV30 and TRBJ2-5, with 10 bases matching TRBD2. The V gene end was trimmed by 5 bases and the J gene end by 2 bases; junction bases not matched to a gene: 2. The CDR3 extends over 13 amino acids. Looked up from germline, CDR1 is GTSNPN and CDR2 is SVGIG (reference sequence).

The chain links TRBV19 to TRBJ2-7; 7 bases match TRBD2. The CDR3 sequence is 13 residues long. V shed 5 bases, J shed 4 bases, and the junction held 5 bases outside the gene matches. CDR1 and CDR2 (germline): LNHDA, SQIVND (reference sequence). CDR3 in amino acids: CASSAGARYEQYF. The CDR3 DNA reads TGTGCCAGTAGTGCGGGAGCTCGGTACGAGCAGTACTTC.

The gene calls are TRBV29-1 and TRBJ2-7; D is uncertain. This CDR3 region has 12 residues. In germline, CDR1 is SQVTM, CDR2 ANQGSEA. V shed 4 bases and J shed 2 bases, with 9 bases lying between them. CDR3 protein: CSVASVTYEQYF. CDR3 bases: TGCAGCGTTGCCAGCGTAACCTACGAGCAGTACTTC.

V and J are TRBV11-2 and TRBJ2-5, with 9 bases matching TRBD1. CDR3 length: 15 residues. Germline V gene data show CDR1 as SGHAT and CDR2 as FQNNGV. Trimming cost V 5 bases and J 5 bases; bases outside gene matches: 9. The CDR3 loop is CASSKLQGARETQYF. Written as DNA, the CDR3 is TGTGCCAGCAGCAAACTACAGGGGGCAAGGGAGACCCAGTACTTC.

A single count supports this clone. This rearrangement joins TRBV6-4 to TRBJ2-1; 15 bases fit TRBD2. The junction had 7 bases not matched to a gene; V was cut back by 6 bases and J by 4 bases. The CDR3 extends over 17 amino acids. Germline-derived CDR1 and CDR2 are MRHNA and SNTAGT. CDR3: CASRNGTSGGQYNEQFF. CDR3 in DNA: TGTGCCAGCAGGAATGGGACTAGCGGGGGGCAATACAATGAGCAGTTCTTC.

V gene TRBV6-5 combines with J gene TRBJ2-5; TRBD1 might be the D (5 bases). V gave up 8 bases and J gave up 2 bases, with 15 bases separating them. The germline V gene encodes CDR1 MNHEY and CDR2 SVGAGI. The CDR3 extends over 14 amino acids. DNA for the CDR3: TGTGCCAGCGCGGACACCCAACGACAAGAGACCCAGTACTTC. This translates into CASADTQRQETQYF.

The chain combines TRBV27 with TRBJ2-7; 7 nucleotides line up with TRBD2. Germline V lookup: CDR1 MNHEY, CDR2 SMNVEV (reference sequence). V lost 1 base and J lost 1; bases outside the gene matches: 4. CDR3 size: 15 residues. Here the CDR3 DNA reads TGTGCCAGCAGTTTATTGGGCGGGGGTTCCTACGAGCAGTACTTC. Protein sequence: CASSLLGGGSYEQYF.

The CDR3 nucleotides read TGTGCCACCAGCAGGGACAGGGGAAGTAATGAAAAACTGTTTTTT. Protein: CATSRDRGSNEKLFF. The chain links TRBV15 to TRBJ1-4, with TRBD1 identical over 9 bases. Trimming at V came to 3 bases and at J to 4 bases, leaving 3 bases not matched to a gene. This CDR3 spans 15 amino acids. Germline CDR1 reads LNHNV; CDR2 reads YYDKDF (reference sequence).

This clone was picked up one time. V is TRBV14 and J is TRBJ2-7; D is unclear. The germline CDR1 and CDR2 sequences are SGHDN and FVKESK. The V end was cut by 1 base, the J end by 2 bases, with 12 bases between. CDR3 size: 15 residues. This CDR3 is CASSQVFVVPYEQYF. CDR3 sequence (DNA): TGTGCCAGCAGCCAAGTATTCGTCGTCCCCTACGAGCAGTACTTC.

The chain couples TRBV9 to TRBJ2-1, with 7 positions matching TRBD2. Trimming cost V 0 bases and J 4 bases; bases outside gene matches: 4. CDR1 and CDR2 (germline): SGDLS, YYNGEE. There are 15 residues in the CDR3. The CDR3 region has the DNA TGTGCCAGCAGCGTAGATAACGGGGGGTACAATGAGCAGTTCTTC. Its protein product is CASSVDNGGYNEQFF.

This clone was seen once. The V and J genes are TRBV19 and TRBJ1-5, with 8 bases fitting TRBD1. Germline V CDR1 and CDR2: LNHDA, SQIVND (reference sequence). V shed 5 bases, J shed 3 bases, and the junction held 6 bases outside the gene matches. There are 15 residues in the CDR3. This CDR3 is CASSLTGVSNQPQHF. CDR3 in DNA: TGTGCCAGTAGTTTGACAGGGGTTTCCAATCAGCCCCAGCATTTT.

The chain recombines TRBV10-3 with TRBJ1-1; D may be TRBD1 (5 bases). The CDR3 has 13 residues. Germline values: CDR1 ENHRY, CDR2 SYGVKD. Trimming took off 10 bases at V and 4 bases at J, with 16 bases between the two ends. The CDR3 DNA is TGTGCCAGCGGTGCAGCCCAGGGCACTGAAGCTTTCTTT. Residues: CASGAAQGTEAFF.

The V and J genes are TRBV5-1 and TRBJ2-1; D unresolved. V dropped 0 bases and J dropped 0 bases, with 10 bases sitting between them. The CDR3 length is 16 residues. Germline-derived CDR1 and CDR2 are SGHRS and YFSETQ. The CDR3 sequence is CASSLGAESSYNEQFF. As DNA, the CDR3 is TGCGCCAGCAGCTTGGGTGCAGAAAGCTCCTACAATGAGCAGTTCTTC.

The genes are TRBV7-8 and TRBJ2-1; 11 bases align to TRBD2. V gave up 4 bases and J gave up 4 bases; unmatched junction bases: 3. From germline, CDR1 is SGHVS and CDR2 FQNEAQ. The CDR3 contains 15 residues. CDR3 in DNA: TGTGCCAGCAGCTCCCGACTAGCGGGATACAATGAGCAGTTCTTC. It specifies CASSSRLAGYNEQFF. The full variable domain, rest sourced from reference TRBV7-8 and TRBJ2-1, is GAGVSQSPRYKVAKRGQDVALRCDPISGHVSLFWYQQALGQGPEFLTYFQNEAQLDKSGLPSDRFFAERPEGSVSTLKIQRTQQEDSAVYLCASSSRLAGYNEQFFGPGTRLTVL.

The chain is built from TRBV5-1 and TRBJ2-7, with 9 nucleotides matching TRBD2. CDR3 length: 14 amino acids. V shed 3 bases and J 1 base; nucleotides not matched to a gene: 2. Looked up from germline, CDR1 is SGHRS and CDR2 is YFSETQ. The CDR3 nucleotides are TGCGCCAGCAGCTATAGCGGGGGTTCCTACGAGCAGTACTTC. This gives the protein CASSYSGGSYEQYF.

V and J are TRBV9 and TRBJ1-1, with D unclear. V lost 2 bases and J 0 bases, leaving 8 bases between the germline ends. The CDR3 spans 14 residues. Germline-derived CDR1 and CDR2 are SGDLS and YYNGEE. The CDR3 coding sequence is TGTGCCAGCAGCGTGGGAGACCTGAACACTGAAGCTTTCTTT. Protein product: CASSVGDLNTEAFF.

This chain connects TRBV25-1 to TRBJ1-1; 8 bases line up with TRBD1. The CDR3 totals 13 residues. Trimming cost V 5 bases and J 3 bases; bases outside gene matches: 2. Germline V lookup: CDR1 MGHDK, CDR2 SYGVNS. The CDR3 loop reads CASSTQGDTEAFF. The DNA for the CDR3 is TGTGCCAGCAGTACACAGGGGGACACTGAAGCTTTCTTT.

The chain combines TRBV6-5 with TRBJ1-2; 11 nucleotides line up with TRBD1. Germline loops: CDR1 MNHEY, CDR2 SVGAGI. This CDR3 region has 13 residues. The trim removed 5 bases at V and 6 bases at J, leaving 2 bases unmatched. This CDR3 reads CASSRGQGDGYTF. Written as DNA, the CDR3 is TGTGCCAGCAGTCGGGGACAGGGGGATGGCTACACCTTC.

This clone was recorded only once. The CDR3 sequence: CASSPRASGVSDTQYF. CDR3 nucleotides: TGTGCCAGCTCACCTAGGGCTAGCGGGGTGTCAGATACGCAGTATTTT. The rearrangement uses TRBV18 and TRBJ2-3, with 9 nucleotides matching TRBD2. Germline lookup yields CDR1 KGHSH and CDR2 LQKENI. The CDR3 consists of 16 residues. Trimming at V came to 3 bases and at J to 4 bases, leaving 8 bases not matched to a gene.

This clone was observed a single time. The chain couples TRBV6-5 to TRBJ2-7, with a possible D match to TRBD2 (5 bases). This CDR3 comprises 15 residues. The V end lost 3 bases, the J end lost 2 bases, and 14 bases lay between the germline ends. Germline CDR1 MNHEY, CDR2 SVGAGI. CDR3 sequence: CASSYGVGRTYEQYF. DNA for the CDR3: TGTGCCAGCAGTTATGGGGTAGGGAGAACCTACGAGCAGTACTTC.

The chain links TRBV2 to TRBJ1-4, with a possible D match to TRBD1 (5 bases). The CDR3 runs 13 residues. Trimming removed 7 bases at V and 13 bases at J, with 19 bases between. CDR1 and CDR2 from the germline V gene are SNHLY and FYNNEI. CDR3 in DNA: TGTGCCAGCAATTCCGATAACAGGTGCCCACTGTTTTTT. As protein: CASNSDNRCPLFF.